These 22 T cell receptor beta chains share one sample of origin, sequenced in a study of blood T cell repertoires in COVID-19. Produced via immunoSEQ multiplex PCR; TCRdb's table is partial and in-frame only. The profile covers around 94,000 clones, with about nine tenths appearing a single time and 4% to 5.5% taken by the ten largest. Sequences were obtained from peripheral blood. The receptor set was obtained from a woman between 50 and 59 years old with COVID-19, enrolled during active disease.

This chain joins TRBV6-2 or TRBV6-3 and TRBJ1-5, with 7 bases that match TRBD1. Germline V gene lookup returns CDR1 MNHEY and CDR2 SVGEGT. The CDR3 is 15 residues long. V shed 2 bases and J 7 bases; nucleotides not matched to a gene: 8. In DNA, the CDR3 is TGTGCCAGCAGTTACAAGGGTACAGGGGACCAGCCCCAGCATTTT. This translates into CASSYKGTGDQPQHF.

This clone has just a few counts. The genes are TRBV2 and TRBJ2-1; D gene uncertain. Between the trimmed V and J ends, which lost 7 bases and 8 bases, there was a span of 9 bases. Per germline, CDR1 SNHLY and CDR2 FYNNEI. This CDR3 comprises 11 residues. The CDR3 DNA reads TGTGCCAGCACTTACCAGGATGAGCAGTTCTTC. Translating gives CASTYQDEQFF.

The chain employs TRBV11-2 and TRBJ2-4; 8 bases are a match to TRBD1. The V gene's germline CDR1 is SGHAT and CDR2 FQNNGV. This CDR3 has 12 amino acids. V lost 6 bases, J lost 5 bases, and 0 bases stayed unmatched. Here the CDR3 reads CASRGQENIQYF. CDR3 sequence (DNA): TGTGCCAGCAGGGGACAGGAAAACATTCAGTACTTC. The full variable domain, completed using reference TRBV11-2 and TRBJ2-4, is EAGVAQSPRYKIIEKRQSVAFWCNPISGHATLYWYQQILGQGPKLLIQFQNNGVVDDSQLPKDRFSAERLKGVDSTLKIQPAKLEDSAVYLCASRGQENIQYFGAGTRLSVL.

This clone came up a few times. Other DNA sequences from this sample encode an identical CDR3 as well. The gene calls are TRBV6-5 and TRBJ1-1; D perhaps matches TRBD1 (5 bases). The CDR3 totals 14 residues. CDR1 and CDR2 from the germline V gene are MNHEY and SVGAGI. The germline V and J ends were trimmed by 6 bases and 0 bases, with 11 bases remaining between them. CDR3 in amino acids: CASRGRGVNTEAFF. The CDR3 nucleotides are TGTGCCAGCAGAGGTCGGGGGGTGAACACTGAAGCTTTCTTT.

The gene calls are TRBV11-2 and TRBJ1-1; weak D call: TRBD1 (5 bases). The CDR3 spans 13 residues. Trimming removed 5 bases at V and 10 bases at J, with 17 bases between. Germline V CDR1 and CDR2: SGHAT, FQNNGV. CDR3 bases: TGTGCCAGCAGCCCCGGTGTTTTCGGGGGAGCTTTCTTT. Translation: CASSPGVFGGAFF.

This chain links TRBV7-2 with TRBJ2-6; D possibly corresponds to TRBD2 (6 bases). This CDR3 region has 15 residues. In germline, CDR1 is SGHTA, CDR2 FQGNSA. The germline V and J ends were trimmed by 6 bases and 1 base, with 10 bases remaining between them. The CDR3 here is CASRSGGSGANVLTF. DNA for the CDR3: TGTGCCAGCAGATCCGGGGGTTCTGGGGCCAACGTCCTGACTTTC.

The chain uses TRBV7-2 and TRBJ1-1, with D possibly being TRBD1 (5 bases). The CDR3 spans 16 residues. Germline lookup yields CDR1 SGHTA and CDR2 FQGNSA. The V and J ends lost 3 bases and 2 bases respectively, with 16 bases between them. The CDR3 spells CASSLGGWGVNTEAFF. In nucleotides, the CDR3 is TGTGCCAGCAGCTTGGGGGGATGGGGGGTTAACACTGAAGCTTTCTTT.

Comments on this clone: Germline is not matched at one junction end, which may reflect a read error. The CDR3 DNA reads TGCAGTGCATACAACAATCCGGGACAGGTCTTC. The encoded protein is CSAYNNPGQVF. The V gene is TRBV20-1, the J gene TRBJ1-2, with 8 bases identical to TRBD1. The CDR3 sequence is 11 residues long. From germline, CDR1 is DFQATT and CDR2 SNEGSKA (reference sequence).

V usage is TRBV28 and J usage is TRBJ1-3; D possibly corresponds to TRBD1 (5 bases). CDR1 and CDR2 from the germline V gene are MDHEN and SYDVKM. The length of the CDR3 is 14 residues. Trimming cost V 4 bases and J 4 bases, with 11 bases left between them. The CDR3 region is CASSSPQGGNTIYF. CDR3 bases: TGTGCCAGCAGTTCCCCTCAGGGCGGAAACACCATATATTTT.

The chain carries TRBV25-1 and TRBJ2-5; a possible D gene is TRBD1 (6 bases). V was cut by 10 bases and J by 4 bases, with 16 bases left in between. From germline, CDR1 is MGHDK and CDR2 SYGVNS. The CDR3 extends over 13 amino acids. CDR3 in amino acids: CATAGAYGETQYF. DNA of the CDR3: TGTGCCACGGCAGGGGCGTATGGAGAGACCCAGTACTTC.

This chain connects TRBV7-2 to TRBJ1-4; the match to TRBD1 covers 7 bases. V lost 2 bases to trimming and J lost 5 bases; unmatched junction nucleotides: 5. The CDR3 sequence is 15 residues long. Germline V gene sequence: CDR1 SGHTA, CDR2 FQGNSA. The DNA of the CDR3 is TGTGCCAGCAGCTTATGGGGGACAGCAAATGAAAAACTGTTTTTT. Translation gives CASSLWGTANEKLFF.

V usage is TRBV5-1 and J usage is TRBJ2-3; 7 bases are shared with TRBD2. Germline lookup yields CDR1 SGHRS and CDR2 YFSETQ. The CDR3 spans 15 residues. V shed 1 base and J 6 bases; nucleotides not matched to a gene: 8. In DNA form, the CDR3 reads TGCGCCAGCAGCTTGATTACTAGCGCCATTGATACGCAGTATTTT. Translating gives CASSLITSAIDTQYF.

This clone was seen once. The chain recombines TRBV7-9 with TRBJ2-3; 7 positions agree with TRBD2. The germline V gene encodes CDR1 SEHNR and CDR2 FQNEAQ (reference sequence). V lost 4 bases to trimming and J lost 4 bases; unmatched junction nucleotides: 2. The CDR3 length is 13 residues. CDR3 sequence (DNA): TGTGCCAGCAGCTGGGGAGGGGCAGATACGCAGTATTTT. Translating it yields CASSWGGADTQYF.

V is TRBV7-2 and J is TRBJ2-3; TRBD1 matches at 9 bases. The CDR3 length is 15 residues. Germline V gene lookup returns CDR1 SGHTA and CDR2 FQGNSA. V trimming: 3 bases; J trimming: 6 bases; junction bases outside the gene matches: 7. In DNA, the CDR3 is TGTGCCAGCAGCTTGGACAGGGGTGGTGCGGATACGCAGTATTTT. Translation: CASSLDRGGADTQYF.

In the case of this clone: Relative to the germline gene, one junction end is altered; a read error may explain this. The chain carries TRBV6-5 and TRBJ1-5; D is undetermined. CDR1 MNHEY and CDR2 SVGAGI come from the germline V gene. The CDR3 extends over 15 amino acids. Written as DNA, the CDR3 is TGTGCCAGCAGTAACTCCCTTGCATCCAGGCAGCCCCAGCATTTT. Translation gives CASSNSLASRQPQHF.

The rearrangement uses TRBV3-1 (or the pseudogene TRBV3-2) and TRBJ2-3; weak D call: TRBD2 (5 bases). The CDR3 runs to 15 residues. CDR1 and CDR2 (germline): LGHDT, YNNKEL (reference sequence). The V gene lost 4 bases and the J gene lost 3 bases, with 14 bases spanning the gap. The CDR3 DNA is TGTGCCAGCAGCCGACGGTTTTGGAGGACAGATACGCAGTATTTT. Amino acid sequence: CASSRRFWRTDTQYF.

This clone showed up just once. The chain joins TRBV6-2 or TRBV6-3 to TRBJ2-3, with 11 bases lining up with TRBD2. Germline V gene lookup returns CDR1 MNHEY and CDR2 SVGEGT. After removal of 6 bases from V and 5 bases from J, the junction contained 13 bases not matched to a gene. The CDR3 has 17 residues. The CDR3 DNA sequence: TGTGCCAGCAGCCTGGGTAGCGGGGGGGCGTCGGGAGATACGCAGTATTTT. It encodes CASSLGSGGASGDTQYF.

The chain employs TRBV19 and TRBJ2-5; D perhaps matches TRBD1 (6 bases). The germline CDR1 and CDR2 sequences are LNHDA and SQIVND (reference sequence). This CDR3 spans 14 amino acids. V lost 5 bases, J lost 2 bases, and 12 bases lay in between. The CDR3 nucleotides read TGTGCCAGTAGTGCCTTTACAGGGCAAGAGACCCAGTACTTC. It is translated as CASSAFTGQETQYF.

V and J are TRBV5-1 and TRBJ1-3; maybe TRBD1 (5 bases). The length of the CDR3 is 16 residues. V lost 4 bases and J lost 1, with 15 bases in between. CDR1 and CDR2 (germline): SGHRS, YFSETQ. CDR3 DNA sequence: TGCGCCAGCAGCGATACAGGTGCGGGGTCTGGAAACACCATATATTTT. It is translated as CASSDTGAGSGNTIYF.

This clone was detected a few times. This rearrangement joins TRBV7-8 to TRBJ2-3; 12 positions agree with TRBD1. Trimming cost V 4 bases and J 3 bases; bases outside gene matches: 2. The CDR3 has 15 amino acids. Looked up from germline, CDR1 is SGHVS and CDR2 is FQNEAQ. The CDR3 nucleotides read TGTGCCAGCAGCTGGGACAGGGGGCTGACAGATACGCAGTATTTT. It encodes CASSWDRGLTDTQYF.

This chain uses TRBV7-9 with TRBJ2-3; 10 nucleotides align to TRBD2. Germline CDR1 SEHNR, CDR2 FQNEAQ (reference sequence). The CDR3 runs to 17 residues. After removal of 4 bases from V and 2 bases from J, the junction contained 9 bases not matched to a gene. CDR3 DNA sequence: TGTGCCAGCAGCTCCGAACTAGCGGGGCCACACACAGATACGCAGTATTTT. This gives the protein CASSSELAGPHTDTQYF.

J is TRBJ2-3 and V is TRBV7-9; tentatively, D is TRBD2 (5 bases). This CDR3 region has 14 residues. V was cut by 5 bases and J by 6 bases, with 15 bases left in between. CDR1 is SEHNR, CDR2 FQNEAQ, per germline (reference sequence). CDR3 coding DNA: TGTGCCAGCAGCCCTAGGACTCCGGGCGATACGCAGTATTTT. Amino acids: CASSPRTPGDTQYF.